These 32 T cell receptor beta chains originate from one sample sequenced in a study of cytomegalovirus exposure and HLA in healthy donors. The study ran its PCR with 60 Vbeta and 13 Jbeta primers. The repertoire was sequenced with immunoSEQ multiplex PCR; TCRdb's copy has only in-frame clones and lacks some. The table counts some 130,000 clones; approximately 1.6% lies in the top ten. The specimen sequenced was PBMCs. Receptor source: a man aged 18-30 years in good health and CMV-seronegative.

This chain joins TRBV28 and TRBJ1-2; 8 bases align to TRBD1. This CDR3 spans 16 amino acids. J was trimmed by 1 base and V by 6 bases; bases with no gene match: 10. Germline V gives CDR1 MDHEN, CDR2 SYDVKM. The CDR3 DNA sequence: TGTGCCAGCAGGGGAGGGGGACAGGCTAATAACTATGGCTACACCTTC. As protein: CASRGGGQANNYGYTF.

The gene calls are TRBV7-2 and TRBJ2-3; tentatively, D is TRBD2 (6 bases). There are 11 residues in the CDR3. The V end was cut by 9 bases, the J end by 4 bases, with 8 bases between. Germline values: CDR1 SGHTA, CDR2 FQGNSA. The CDR3 loop reads CARGEADTQYF. The CDR3 nucleotides are TGTGCCAGAGGGGAGGCAGATACGCAGTATTTT.

This chain's CDR3 is CASSPRTAGVTGELFF. The CDR3 bases are TGTGCCAGTAGTCCCCGGACGGCGGGGGTGACCGGGGAGCTGTTTTTT. This chain uses TRBV19 with TRBJ2-2; 7 bases align to TRBD2. The germline CDR1 and CDR2 sequences are LNHDA and SQIVND (reference sequence). The ends lost 5 bases at V and 5 bases at J; junction bases unmatched: 11. CDR3 length equals 16 residues. Supplemented by reference TRBV19 and TRBJ2-2, the full variable domain reads DGGITQSPKYLFRKEGQNVTLSCEQNLNHDAMYWYRQDPGQGLRLIYYSQIVNDFQKGDIAEGYSVSREKKESFPLTVTSAQKNPTAFYLCASSPRTAGVTGELFFGEGSRLTVL.

This chain uses TRBV6-4 with TRBJ2-3; D may be TRBD2 (5 bases). V lost 4 bases and J lost 6, with 11 bases in between. CDR3 length: 13 amino acids. Per germline, CDR1 MRHNA and CDR2 SNTAGT. The CDR3 region is CASSAQRGDTQYF. The CDR3 DNA reads TGTGCCAGCAGTGCCCAACGAGGGGATACGCAGTATTTT.

DNA of the CDR3: TGTGCCAGCAGTGACAGGGACAGGGGATACTCTGGAAACACCATATATTTT. Protein sequence: CASSDRDRGYSGNTIYF. The chain joins TRBV6-1 to TRBJ1-3; 10 bases match TRBD1. Losses at the gene ends were 3 bases for V and 0 bases for J; bases not matched to a gene: 5. Germline V CDR1 and CDR2: MNHNS, SASEGT. This CDR3 spans 17 amino acids.

The V call is TRBV19, the J call TRBJ2-7, with D hard to call. The CDR3 is 15 amino acids. V lost 5 bases, J lost 4 bases, and 18 bases lay in between. Germline V gene lookup returns CDR1 LNHDA and CDR2 SQIVND (reference sequence). The CDR3 reads CASSSTSSRGYEQYF. In nucleotides, the CDR3 is TGTGCCAGTAGTTCGACTTCATCAAGAGGTTACGAGCAGTACTTC.

The chain combines TRBV16 with TRBJ1-4; 7 bases are shared with TRBD1. Germline V lookup: CDR1 KGHSY, CDR2 FQNENV. V lost 2 bases, J lost 7 bases, and 7 bases stayed unmatched. CDR3 length: 15 residues. This chain's CDR3 is CASSQRQGGPEKLFF. The CDR3 bases are TGTGCCAGCAGCCAACGGCAGGGGGGCCCTGAAAAACTGTTTTTT.

The rearrangement uses TRBV28 and TRBJ1-5; D gene unclear. Germline V CDR1 and CDR2: MDHEN, SYDVKM. CDR3 length equals 13 residues. Deletions cut 1 base from V and 7 bases from J, with 8 bases between. The CDR3 spells CASSLLAGQPQHF. The CDR3 DNA sequence: TGTGCCAGCAGTTTATTAGCGGGGCAGCCCCAGCATTTT.

The chain's CDR3 is CASSYWGQGNNEQFF. In nucleotides, the CDR3 is TGTGCCAGCAGTTACTGGGGACAGGGGAACAATGAGCAGTTCTTC. V and J are TRBV6-5 and TRBJ2-1; TRBD1 aligns across 10 bases. This CDR3 is built from 15 residues. The V gene end was trimmed by 1 base and the J gene end by 5 bases; junction bases not matched to a gene: 2. Germline loops: CDR1 MNHEY, CDR2 SVGAGI.

J is TRBJ2-6 and V is TRBV19, with TRBD1 identical over 9 bases. This CDR3 contains 16 residues. CDR1 is LNHDA, CDR2 SQIVND, per germline (reference sequence). V lost 4 bases to trimming and J lost 2 bases; unmatched junction nucleotides: 3. CDR3 region: CASSRDRVTGANVLTF. For the CDR3, the DNA is TGTGCCAGTAGTAGGGACAGGGTGACTGGGGCCAACGTCCTGACTTTC.

The chain combines TRBV19 with TRBJ2-2; D perhaps matches TRBD1 (5 bases). Germline V gives CDR1 LNHDA, CDR2 SQIVND (reference sequence). V was pared by 2 bases and J by 6 bases, with 13 bases between. This CDR3 spans 15 amino acids. The CDR3 DNA reads TGTGCCAGTAGTATACAAGGGGTTGAGCCCGGGGAGCTGTTTTTT. Residues: CASSIQGVEPGELFF.

This chain links TRBV5-1 with TRBJ1-6; 8 bases are shared with TRBD1. Germline assignment: CDR1 SGHRS and CDR2 YFSETQ. The CDR3 has 17 residues. Germline trimming cut 4 bases from V and 9 bases from J; bases unmatched to any gene: 15. CDR3 loop: CASSPDRTGYSASPLHF. In DNA, the CDR3 is TGCGCCAGCAGCCCAGACAGGACAGGGTACTCTGCTTCACCCCTCCACTTT.

The rearrangement links TRBV2 to TRBJ1-3, with 8 positions matching TRBD1. Germline lookup yields CDR1 SNHLY and CDR2 FYNNEI. This CDR3 has 13 amino acids. Trimming took 3 bases from V and 5 from J; bases not matched to a gene: 0. This CDR3 is CASSDRGRNTIYF. The CDR3 bases are TGTGCCAGCAGTGACAGGGGGCGAAACACCATATATTTT.

The V gene is TRBV4-2, the J gene TRBJ2-1, with 7 bases identical to TRBD1. The CDR3 sequence is 17 residues long. V was clipped by 4 bases and J by 6 bases; unmatched bases: 15. The germline CDR1 and CDR2 sequences are LGHNA and YNFKEQ. The CDR3 DNA is TGTGCCAGCAGCCCGACATTTGGGGACAGTAAACTCAATGAGCAGTTCTTC. This encodes CASSPTFGDSKLNEQFF.

V is TRBV6-5 and J is TRBJ1-4; 9 nucleotides match TRBD1. With 5 bases clipped from V and 6 bases from J, the junction kept 7 bases outside the gene matches. CDR1 and CDR2 (germline): MNHEY, SVGAGI. The CDR3 loop spans 15 amino acids. This chain's CDR3 is CASSPSGQGYEKLFF. As DNA, the CDR3 is TGTGCCAGCAGTCCCTCCGGACAGGGGTATGAAAAACTGTTTTTT.

This sequence joins TRBV5-6 and TRBJ2-5; D not resolved. The germline V and J ends were trimmed by 2 bases and 2 bases, with 10 bases remaining between them. This CDR3 contains 14 residues. The V gene's germline CDR1 is SGHDT and CDR2 YYEEEE. The CDR3 region is CASSLRHRQETQYF. The CDR3 DNA sequence: TGTGCCAGCAGCTTAAGACACCGACAAGAGACCCAGTACTTC.

The J gene is TRBJ2-2, the V gene TRBV5-1, with D possibly TRBD1 on 6 matching bases. The CDR3 runs to 15 residues. V lost 2 bases and J lost 3, with 11 bases in between. Germline V CDR1 and CDR2: SGHRS, YFSETQ. CDR3 sequence reads: CASSFTGTYTGELFF. The DNA of the CDR3 is TGCGCCAGCAGCTTCACAGGGACGTACACCGGGGAGCTGTTTTTT.

V and J are TRBV28 and TRBJ2-1, with D tentatively TRBD2 (5 bases). The CDR3 covers 12 residues. Per germline, CDR1 MDHEN and CDR2 SYDVKM. Trimming removed 3 bases at V and 6 bases at J, with 6 bases between. CDR3: CASSFGSNEQFF. CDR3 nucleotides: TGTGCCAGCAGTTTTGGGAGCAATGAGCAGTTCTTC.

This sequence joins TRBV6-5 and TRBJ1-4; D gene uncertain. Trimming stripped 6 bases from V and 0 bases from J, with 8 bases between. The length of the CDR3 is 14 residues. The V gene's germline CDR1 is MNHEY and CDR2 SVGAGI. The CDR3: CASSRRATNEKLFF. The DNA for the CDR3 is TGTGCCAGCAGCCGACGGGCAACTAATGAAAAACTGTTTTTT.

The chain recombines TRBV28 with TRBJ2-1; 9 bases agree with TRBD2. The trim removed 3 bases at V and 13 bases at J, leaving 4 bases unmatched. Germline CDR1 is MDHEN and CDR2 is SYDVKM. The CDR3 contains 12 residues. This CDR3 reads CASSFGLAGQFF. The CDR3 DNA sequence: TGTGCCAGCAGTTTTGGGCTAGCGGGACAGTTCTTC.

The chain is built from TRBV5-1 and TRBJ2-4; the D is unclear. Germline loops: CDR1 SGHRS, CDR2 YFSETQ. Trimming removed 1 base at V and 2 bases at J, with 13 bases between. This CDR3 spans 16 amino acids. CDR3 in DNA: TGCGCCAGCAGCTTGTCTAATCAGGTCCCCAAAAACATTCAGTACTTC. Encoded protein: CASSLSNQVPKNIQYF.

V gene TRBV5-1 combines with J gene TRBJ2-1, with D unclear. Germline V gene lookup returns CDR1 SGHRS and CDR2 YFSETQ. Trimming left V 3 bases short and J 0 bases short, with 4 bases between. The CDR3 is 13 residues long. The CDR3 sequence is CASSSGSYNEQFF. The CDR3 DNA sequence: TGCGCCAGCAGCTCGGGCTCCTACAATGAGCAGTTCTTC.

The rearrangement links TRBV7-9 to TRBJ1-3; 10 positions agree with TRBD1. In germline, CDR1 is SEHNR, CDR2 FQNEAQ (reference sequence). After removal of 6 bases from V and 3 bases from J, the junction contained 5 bases not matched to a gene. This CDR3 is 15 amino acids long. CDR3 DNA sequence: TGTGCCAGCAGACCAAGGACAGGGGGTGGAAACACCATATATTTT. Translating it yields CASRPRTGGGNTIYF.

This chain uses TRBV5-4 with TRBJ1-2; TRBD1 agrees at 8 bases. This CDR3 has 14 amino acids. The germline V gene has CDR1 SGHNT and CDR2 YYREEE (reference sequence). With 4 bases clipped from V and 7 bases from J, the junction kept 9 bases outside the gene matches. The CDR3 sequence: CASSRGDRQFGYTF. As DNA, the CDR3 is TGTGCCAGCAGCCGAGGGGACAGGCAGTTTGGCTACACCTTC.

This chain connects TRBV28 to TRBJ2-3, with a weak D call TRBD2 (6 bases). The ends were cut back, 7 bases at V and 3 bases at J, with 17 bases in the middle. CDR1 is MDHEN and CDR2 is SYDVKM in the germline V gene. This CDR3 is built from 15 residues. DNA for the CDR3: TGTGCCAGCACCGGGGGACCAGAGAGAACAGATACGCAGTATTTT. The encoded protein is CASTGGPERTDTQYF.

The J gene is TRBJ2-7, the V gene TRBV4-1; D uncertain. V was pared by 1 base and J by 7 bases, with 5 bases between. This CDR3 is 11 amino acids long. Germline loops: CDR1 MGHRA, CDR2 YSYEKL. For the CDR3, the DNA is TGCGCCAGCAGCCAAGGCCAGGAGCAGTACTTC. This translates into CASSQGQEQYF.

V usage is TRBV29-1 and J usage is TRBJ2-2; tentative D call: TRBD2 (5 bases). V was clipped by 5 bases and J by 3 bases, with 7 bases between them. Germline values: CDR1 SQVTM, CDR2 ANQGSEA. This CDR3 region has 12 residues. CDR3 coding DNA: TGCAGCGTTACACTAGACACCGGGGAGCTGTTTTTT. Translating it yields CSVTLDTGELFF.

V is TRBV4-3 and J is TRBJ1-2; D ambiguous. The CDR3 has 15 amino acids. V lost 0 bases, J lost 4 bases, and 12 bases lay in between. CDR1 LGHNA and CDR2 YSLEER come from the germline V gene. The CDR3 spells CASSQDVSGSYGYTF. The DNA for the CDR3 is TGCGCCAGCAGCCAAGATGTAAGTGGCTCCTATGGCTACACCTTC.

The chain carries TRBV5-1 and TRBJ2-1, with 7 nucleotides matching TRBD2. The CDR3 length is 15 residues. From germline, CDR1 is SGHRS and CDR2 YFSETQ. J was trimmed by 5 bases and V by 4 bases; bases with no gene match: 9. The CDR3 nucleotides are TGCGCCAGCAGCCGTCTCGGGAGGCAAAACAATGAGCAGTTCTTC. Its translation: CASSRLGRQNNEQFF.

The chain uses TRBV19 and TRBJ2-7; TRBD1 might be the D (7 bases). The CDR3 is made up of 14 amino acids. Trimming took 5 bases from V and 2 from J, leaving 13 bases between them. CDR1 and CDR2 from the germline V gene are LNHDA and SQIVND (reference sequence). The CDR3 here is CASSLGGQAYEQYF. CDR3 nucleotide sequence: TGTGCCAGTAGTCTGGGAGGACAGGCCTACGAGCAGTACTTC.

V usage is TRBV28 and J usage is TRBJ1-5, with D uncertain. V gave up 2 bases and J gave up 7 bases, with 6 bases separating them. Germline CDR1 and CDR2: MDHEN and SYDVKM. The CDR3 is 12 amino acids. The CDR3 sequence: CASSLIGQPQHF. The CDR3 bases are TGTGCCAGCAGTTTAATCGGGCAGCCCCAGCATTTT.

The chain links TRBV7-8 to TRBJ2-2, with D possibly TRBD2 on 5 matching bases. This CDR3 is 14 amino acids long. Germline assignment: CDR1 SGHVS and CDR2 FQNEAQ. The V end lost 5 bases, the J end lost 5 bases, and 12 bases lay between the germline ends. The CDR3 DNA is TGTGCCAGCAGCCCGACGGCGGGTACCGGGGAGCTGTTTTTT. Protein sequence: CASSPTAGTGELFF.